One T cell receptor (beta chain) is described in this entry. The data were taken from a study of regulatory T cells in long-lasting Graves disease. Study summary: Those with persistent Graves' disease had received antithyroid drugs for over 5 years with positive TSH receptor antibodies.

HTBI primers from iRepertoire and Arm-PCR of CDR3 regions yielded the TCR beta libraries. Per the study methods: Identification yielded around 68 TRBV and around 15 TRBJ segments across samples. MiXCR, run by TCRdb on the multiplex PCR reads, gives a single entry per CDR3 protein. Here the V and J calls rest on TCRdb's processing, not on the authors' analysis. This sample has about 660,000 distinct CDR3 sequences, with around 30% found just once. Time point in this sample: persistent/refractory GD, antithyroid drugs over 5 years with positive TRAb. Preparation of the TCR library used RNA extracted from PBMCs. American Thyroid Association guidelines were used to diagnose Graves' disease. Patients came through an endocrinology department, and that department was in Xi'an, China. The V gene's germline CDR1 is MGHDK and CDR2 SYGVNS. The CDR3 covers 12 residues. The V segment lost 8 bases and the J segment 4 bases; nucleotides outside the gene matches: 3.

The sequence was collected from a female donor with Graves disease. This material consisted of peripheral blood mononuclear cells (PBMCs), taken when the disease was refractory, from a patient treated with antithyroid drugs. V and J are TRBV25-1 and TRBJ2-7; 9 bases are a match to TRBD1. CDR3 protein: CASAGQGYEQYF. CDR3 nucleotide sequence: TGTGCCAGCGCGGGACAGGGATACGAGCAGTACTTC.